The 24 T cell receptor beta chains below come from one sample, sequenced in a study of blood T cell repertoires in COVID-19. TCRdb's table, derived via immunoSEQ multiplex PCR, lists solely in-frame clones and lacks some. Among more than 400,000 clones listed, 80% to 95% were seen once. Sample: PBMCs or T cells enriched from blood (not recorded which). Receptors originate from a man aged 18-30 years who had recovered from COVID-19.

The rearrangement links TRBV19 to TRBJ2-2; 7 nucleotides match TRBD2. The germline gives CDR1 LNHDA, CDR2 SQIVND (reference sequence). The trim removed 1 base at V and 3 bases at J, leaving 2 bases unmatched. There are 15 residues in the CDR3. In DNA form, the CDR3 reads TGTGCCAGTAGTATAGCTAGCGGAGACACCGGGGAGCTGTTTTTT. Translating gives CASSIASGDTGELFF.

The J gene is TRBJ1-1, the V gene TRBV7-9, with 7 bases fitting TRBD1. Germline CDR1 SEHNR, CDR2 FQNEAQ (reference sequence). CDR3 length: 13 amino acids. V lost 5 bases and J lost 5; bases outside the gene matches: 5. The CDR3 nucleotides read TGTGCCAGCAGCCCACAGGGGAGAACTGAAGCTTTCTTT. Protein sequence: CASSPQGRTEAFF. The full variable domain, its missing parts supplied by reference TRBV7-9 and TRBJ1-1, is DTGVSQNPRHKITKRGQNVTFRCDPISEHNRLYWYRQTLGQGPEFLTYFQNEAQLEKSRLLSDRFSAERPKGSFSTLEIQRTEQGDSAMYLCASSPQGRTEAFFGQGTRLTVV.

The chain uses TRBV12-2 and TRBJ1-5. TRBV12-2 is termed a pseudogene. The CDR3 runs to 17 residues. The CDR3 DNA reads TGTGCAAGTCGCTTAAGCGTTTGGGGGGGCTGGAATCAGCCCCAGCATTTT. The encoded protein is CASRLSVWGGWNQPQHF.

The chain is built from TRBV3-1 (or the pseudogene TRBV3-2) and TRBJ1-2; 7 bases agree with TRBD1. CDR1 and CDR2 from the germline V gene are LGHDT and YNNKEL (reference sequence). J lost 7 bases, V lost 5 bases, and 10 bases had no gene match. This CDR3 has 14 amino acids. The CDR3 spells CASSSTGTVGGYTF. As DNA, the CDR3 is TGTGCCAGCAGCTCCACCGGGACAGTGGGTGGCTACACCTTC.

This chain links TRBV28 with TRBJ1-1, with D possibly matching TRBD1 (5 bases). The length of the CDR3 is 13 residues. Trimming took 8 bases from V and 1 from J, leaving 11 bases between them. Germline loops: CDR1 MDHEN, CDR2 SYDVKM. The DNA for the CDR3 is TGTGCCAGCTCGAGACAGAGGAACACTGAAGCTTTCTTT. Translated, it gives CASSRQRNTEAFF.

This chain uses TRBV6-5 with TRBJ2-5; 9 positions match TRBD2. The V gene end was trimmed by 0 bases and the J gene end by 5 bases; junction bases not matched to a gene: 7. The germline gives CDR1 MNHEY, CDR2 SVGAGI. The CDR3 spans 16 residues. The CDR3 here is CASSYSRVAGAETQYF. The CDR3 coding sequence is TGTGCCAGCAGTTACTCCCGCGTAGCGGGAGCGGAGACCCAGTACTTC.

The rearrangement uses TRBV12-3 or TRBV12-4 and TRBJ1-4; D unresolved. This CDR3 comprises 12 residues. Trimming stripped 8 bases from V and 6 bases from J, with 10 bases between. The CDR3 loop is CASGSFDEKLFF. In DNA form, the CDR3 reads TGTGCCAGCGGCTCGTTCGATGAAAAACTGTTTTTT.

The V call is TRBV20-1, the J call TRBJ2-1; D is undetermined. V lost 3 bases and J 0 bases, leaving 12 bases between the germline ends. CDR1 DFQATT and CDR2 SNEGSKA come from the germline V gene (reference sequence). The CDR3 length is 15 residues. The CDR3 here is CSASGVRSSYNEQFF. DNA for the CDR3: TGCAGTGCTAGTGGCGTCCGGAGCTCCTACAATGAGCAGTTCTTC.

V usage is TRBV3-1 (or the pseudogene TRBV3-2) and J usage is TRBJ1-2; TRBD1 matches 9 bases. CDR3 length: 16 residues. Trimming cost V 2 bases and J 8 bases; bases outside gene matches: 12. CDR1 is LGHDT and CDR2 is YNNKEL in the germline V gene (reference sequence). The CDR3 protein is CASSQNPRGQGVGYTF. The CDR3, as DNA: TGTGCCAGCAGCCAAAACCCTAGGGGACAGGGAGTCGGCTACACCTTC.

The chain has TRBV3-1 (or the pseudogene TRBV3-2) and TRBJ2-5; 15 bases align to TRBD2. The CDR3 has 16 residues. The J segment lost 4 bases and the V segment lost 5 bases, leaving 5 bases of the junction unmatched. CDR1 and CDR2 (germline): LGHDT, YNNKEL (reference sequence). CDR3 loop: CASSIGLAGGGETQYF. DNA of the CDR3: TGTGCCAGCAGCATAGGACTAGCGGGGGGGGGAGAGACCCAGTACTTC.

This chain connects TRBV12-3 or TRBV12-4 to TRBJ1-4; no definite D call. CDR3 length: 12 amino acids. Trimming removed 6 bases from V and 12 bases from J, with 14 bases in between. The DNA for the CDR3 is TGTGCCAGCAGCACGAGGGTAGGACAACTGTTTTTT. The encoded protein is CASSTRVGQLFF.

V gene TRBV28 combines with J gene TRBJ1-2, with a tentative D call TRBD1 (6 bases). Trimming removed 9 bases at V and 5 bases at J, with 19 bases between. This CDR3 has 14 amino acids. The germline gives CDR1 MDHEN, CDR2 SYDVKM. The CDR3 loop is CASLSLQGIYGYTF. In DNA form, the CDR3 reads TGTGCCAGTTTATCGCTCCAGGGGATATATGGCTACACCTTC.

This clone was found once. This chain links TRBV18 with TRBJ1-5; D ambiguous. Trimming removed 2 bases at V and 0 bases at J, with 8 bases between. The CDR3 totals 15 residues. CDR1 KGHSH and CDR2 LQKENI come from the germline V gene. CDR3 coding DNA: TGTGCCAGCTCACCAGTCAAAAATAGCAATCAGCCCCAGCATTTT. Its protein is CASSPVKNSNQPQHF.

The V gene is TRBV9, the J gene TRBJ2-5; 8 bases line up with TRBD1. V was clipped by 3 bases and J by 4 bases; unmatched bases: 5. Germline lookup yields CDR1 SGDLS and CDR2 YYNGEE. This CDR3 spans 14 amino acids. CDR3 sequence: CASSGTQGGETQYF. CDR3 DNA sequence: TGTGCCAGCAGCGGAACACAGGGGGGAGAGACCCAGTACTTC.

The genes are TRBV6-5 and TRBJ2-7; D might be TRBD1 (6 bases). This CDR3 has 13 amino acids. The germline V gene has CDR1 MNHEY and CDR2 SVGAGI. V shed 6 bases and J shed 1 base, with 10 bases lying between them. CDR3 in DNA: TGTGCCAGCAGCGCCGGACAGTCCTACGAGCAGTACTTC. Translation: CASSAGQSYEQYF.

This clone was seen more than once but under ten times. The chain links TRBV10-2 to TRBJ1-5; D is unclear. V lost 3 bases and J 3 bases, leaving 9 bases between the germline ends. Germline values: CDR1 WSHSY, CDR2 SAAADI. The CDR3 runs to 14 residues. Here the CDR3 DNA reads TGCGCCAGCAGTGAACGGTCTCCCAATCAGCCCCAGCATTTT. Its protein product is CASSERSPNQPQHF.

This clone was recorded only once. This sequence joins TRBV11-2 and TRBJ1-2; 8 nucleotides line up with TRBD1. Germline lookup yields CDR1 SGHAT and CDR2 FQNNGV. CDR3 size: 16 residues. The J segment lost 5 bases and the V segment lost 5 bases, leaving 13 bases of the junction unmatched. CDR3 DNA: TGTGCCAGCAGCACTGGACAGGGCGGGGGACCTTATGGCTACACCTTC. It specifies CASSTGQGGGPYGYTF.

The V call is TRBV28, the J call TRBJ1-1; TRBD1 might be the D (5 bases). The CDR3 consists of 13 residues. Per the germline V gene, CDR1 is MDHEN and CDR2 is SYDVKM. Trimming stripped 4 bases from V and 4 bases from J, with 10 bases between. DNA of the CDR3: TGTGCCAGCAGTTCAGGGCACGGCACTGAAGCTTTCTTT. Translation gives CASSSGHGTEAFF.

This sequence joins TRBV27 and TRBJ2-1, with TRBD1 as a possible D gene (5 bases). The CDR3 is 17 residues long. Trimming took 5 bases from V and 2 from J, leaving 19 bases between them. The germline V gene encodes CDR1 MNHEY and CDR2 SMNVEV (reference sequence). The CDR3 loop is CASSQPGAPFPYNEQFF. In nucleotides, the CDR3 is TGTGCCAGCAGTCAGCCTGGGGCCCCCTTTCCCTACAATGAGCAGTTCTTC.

The chain is built from TRBV20-1 and TRBJ1-2; TRBD1 aligns across 9 bases. Trimming removed 3 bases from V and 5 bases from J; junction bases left unmatched: 4. The CDR3 spans 13 residues. Per the germline V gene, CDR1 is DFQATT and CDR2 is SNEGSKA (reference sequence). In nucleotides, the CDR3 is TGCAGTGCTAGTGCCGGGACAGGGTATGGCTACACCTTC. Amino acids: CSASAGTGYGYTF.

This clone was detected once. The gene calls are TRBV11-2 and TRBJ1-3; TRBD1 is a possible D gene (6 bases). The V gene's germline CDR1 is SGHAT and CDR2 FQNNGV. V dropped 4 bases and J dropped 4 bases, with 14 bases sitting between them. The CDR3 loop spans 15 amino acids. CDR3 coding DNA: TGTGCCAGCAGCTCGACAGGTACCGCCGGAAACACCATATATTTT. Protein product: CASSSTGTAGNTIYF.

This clone was counted once. The V call is TRBV7-6, the J call TRBJ2-7; TRBD1 matches at 10 bases. The CDR3 loop spans 15 amino acids. The ends lost 5 bases at V and 6 bases at J; junction bases unmatched: 10. Germline values: CDR1 SGHVS, CDR2 FNYEAQ. The CDR3 region has the DNA TGTGCCAGCAGCCAAGGACAGGGGGGCATATCCGAGCAGTACTTC. Its protein is CASSQGQGGISEQYF.

The chain carries TRBV5-1 and TRBJ2-2, with D maybe TRBD2 (6 bases). The CDR3 has 16 amino acids. V lost 3 bases and J 2 bases, leaving 14 bases between the germline ends. The germline gives CDR1 SGHRS, CDR2 YFSETQ. CDR3 nucleotides: TGCGCCAGCAGCTGGATGGGGGAGGTCAACACCGGGGAGCTGTTTTTT. This codes for CASSWMGEVNTGELFF.

The chain carries TRBV28 and TRBJ1-5, with TRBD1 as a possible D gene (6 bases). The CDR3 runs 12 residues. Germline CDR1 and CDR2: MDHEN and SYDVKM. V was trimmed by 8 bases and J by 5 bases, leaving 10 bases between them. This CDR3 reads CASQNRDQPQHF. CDR3 coding DNA: TGTGCCAGCCAGAACAGGGATCAGCCCCAGCATTTT.